This note documents a single T cell receptor beta chain sequence. This sample is part of a study of blood T cell repertoires in COVID-19. For the study at large: Acute and convalescent COVID-19 specimens originated in the United States, Italy and Spain. T cells, B-cell-depleted T cells, or PBMCs supplied cDNA or gDNA.

How the authors handled the data: Reference gene primer amplification gave estimated nucleated cell counts. The data were produced by immunoSEQ multiplex PCR, yet TCRdb's version contains in-frame clones alone and is incomplete. V, J and clone size reflect that table, while D and trimming were determined from the DNA. This sample has about 39,000 clones, with over 80% found just once. The clonotype comes from a man aged 50-59 years with active or convalescent COVID-19. Sequenced: peripheral blood.

The CDR3 sequence: CASSFYAGGYTDTQYF. The CDR3, as DNA: TGTGCCAGCAGCTTCTATGCGGGGGGTTACACAGATACGCAGTATTTT. V is TRBV7-8 and J is TRBJ2-3; the match to TRBD2 covers 8 bases. The CDR3 runs 16 residues. Trimming took 3 bases from V and 2 from J; bases not matched to a gene: 7. CDR1 and CDR2 from the germline V gene are SGHVS and FQNEAQ.